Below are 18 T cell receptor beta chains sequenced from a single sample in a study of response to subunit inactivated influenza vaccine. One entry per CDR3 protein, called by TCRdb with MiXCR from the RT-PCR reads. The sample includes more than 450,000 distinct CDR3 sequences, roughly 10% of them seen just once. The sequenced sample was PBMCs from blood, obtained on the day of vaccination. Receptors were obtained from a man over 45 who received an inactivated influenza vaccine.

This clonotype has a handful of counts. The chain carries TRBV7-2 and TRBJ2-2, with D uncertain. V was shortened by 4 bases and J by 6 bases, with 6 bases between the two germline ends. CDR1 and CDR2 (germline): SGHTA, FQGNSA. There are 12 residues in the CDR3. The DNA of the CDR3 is TGTGCCAGCAGCTCCCTGGCCGGGGAGCTGTTTTTT. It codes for CASSSLAGELFF. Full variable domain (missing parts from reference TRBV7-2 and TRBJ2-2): GAGVSQSPSNKVTEKGKDVELRCDPISGHTALYWYRQSLGQGLEFLIYFQGNSAPDKSGLPSDRFSAERTGGSVSTLTIQRTQQEDSAVYLCASSSLAGELFFGEGSRLTVL.

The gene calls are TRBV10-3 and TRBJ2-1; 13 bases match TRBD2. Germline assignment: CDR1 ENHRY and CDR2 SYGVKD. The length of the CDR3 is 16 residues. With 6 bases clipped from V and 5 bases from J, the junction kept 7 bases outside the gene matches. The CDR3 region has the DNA TGTGCCATCAGCCCCTCCGGGACTAGCGGGAACAATGAGCAGTTCTTC. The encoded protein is CAISPSGTSGNNEQFF.

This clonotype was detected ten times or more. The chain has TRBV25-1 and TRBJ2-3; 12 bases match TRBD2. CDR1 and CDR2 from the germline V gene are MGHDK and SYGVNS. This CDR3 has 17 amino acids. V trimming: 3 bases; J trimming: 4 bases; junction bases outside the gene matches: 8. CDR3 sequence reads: CASSDHPSGRASDTQYF. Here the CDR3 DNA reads TGTGCCAGCAGTGATCATCCTAGCGGGAGGGCATCAGATACGCAGTATTTT.

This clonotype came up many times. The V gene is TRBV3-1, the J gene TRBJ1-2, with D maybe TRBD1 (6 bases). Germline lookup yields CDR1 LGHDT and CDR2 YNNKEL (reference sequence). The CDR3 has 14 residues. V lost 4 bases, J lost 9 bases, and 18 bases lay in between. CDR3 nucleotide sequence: TGTGCCAGCAGCCCAACAGGACAGAGAATGCGCTACACCTTC. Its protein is CASSPTGQRMRYTF.

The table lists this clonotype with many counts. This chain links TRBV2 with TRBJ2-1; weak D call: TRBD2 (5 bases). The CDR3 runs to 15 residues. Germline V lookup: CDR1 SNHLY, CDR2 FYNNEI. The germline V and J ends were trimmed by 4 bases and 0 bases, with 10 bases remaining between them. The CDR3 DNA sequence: TGTGCCAGCAGTGTCGAGGGAACCTCCTACAATGAGCAGTTCTTC. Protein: CASSVEGTSYNEQFF.

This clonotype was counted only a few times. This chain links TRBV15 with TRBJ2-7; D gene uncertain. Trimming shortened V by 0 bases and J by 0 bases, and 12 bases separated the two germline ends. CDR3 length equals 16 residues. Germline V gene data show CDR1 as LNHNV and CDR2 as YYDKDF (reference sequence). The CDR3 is CATSRELATASYEQYF. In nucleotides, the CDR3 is TGTGCCACCAGCAGAGAGTTAGCAACAGCCTCCTACGAGCAGTACTTC.

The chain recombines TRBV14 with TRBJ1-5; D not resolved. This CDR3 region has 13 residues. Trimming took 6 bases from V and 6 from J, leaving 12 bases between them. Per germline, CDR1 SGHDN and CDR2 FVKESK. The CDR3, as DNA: TGTGCCAGCAGTATCACCACCGGTCAGCCCCAGCATTTT. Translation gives CASSITTGQPQHF.

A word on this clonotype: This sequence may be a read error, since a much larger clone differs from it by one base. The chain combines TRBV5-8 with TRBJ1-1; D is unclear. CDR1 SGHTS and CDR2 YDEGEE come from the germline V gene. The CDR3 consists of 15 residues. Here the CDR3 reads CASSFWALGDTKAFF. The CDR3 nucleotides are TGTGCCAGCAGCTTTTGGGCTCTTGGAGACACTAAAGCTTTCTTT.

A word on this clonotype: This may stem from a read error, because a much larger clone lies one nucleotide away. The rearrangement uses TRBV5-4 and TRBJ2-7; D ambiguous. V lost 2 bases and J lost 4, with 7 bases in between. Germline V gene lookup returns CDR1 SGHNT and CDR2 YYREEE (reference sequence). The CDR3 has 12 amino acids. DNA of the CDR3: TGTGCCAGCAGCTTCGACGTATACGAGCAGTACTTC. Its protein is CASSFDVYEQYF. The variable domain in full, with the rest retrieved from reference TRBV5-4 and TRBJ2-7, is ETGVTQSPTHLIKTRGQQVTLRCSSQSGHNTVSWYQQALGQGPQFIFQYYREEENGRGNFPPRFSGLQFPNYSSELNVNALELDDSALYLCASSFDVYEQYFGPGTRLTVT.

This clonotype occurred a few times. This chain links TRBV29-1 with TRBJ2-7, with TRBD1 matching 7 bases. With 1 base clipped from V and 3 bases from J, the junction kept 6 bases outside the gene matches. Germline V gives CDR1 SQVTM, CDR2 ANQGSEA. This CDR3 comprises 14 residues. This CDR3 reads CSVEGGQVGYEQYF. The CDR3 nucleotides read TGCAGCGTTGAAGGCGGACAGGTGGGCTACGAGCAGTACTTC.

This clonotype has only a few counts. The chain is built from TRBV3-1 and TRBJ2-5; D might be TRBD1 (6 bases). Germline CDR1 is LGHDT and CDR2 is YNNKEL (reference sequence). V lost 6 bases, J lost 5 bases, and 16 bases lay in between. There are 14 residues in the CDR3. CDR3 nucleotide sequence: TGTGCCAGCAGGTTTGCAGGGGTTTGGGAGACCCAGTACTTC. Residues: CASRFAGVWETQYF.

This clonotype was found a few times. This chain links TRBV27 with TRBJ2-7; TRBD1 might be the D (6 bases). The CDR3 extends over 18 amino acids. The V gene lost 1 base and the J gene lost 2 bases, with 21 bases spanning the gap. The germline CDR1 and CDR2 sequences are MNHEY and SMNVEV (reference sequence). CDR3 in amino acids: CASSLLVQGETGTYEQYF. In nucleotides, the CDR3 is TGTGCCAGCAGTTTATTAGTACAGGGCGAGACGGGAACCTACGAGCAGTACTTC.

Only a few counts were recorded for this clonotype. CDR3 loop: CATREGVKGGELFF. CDR3 nucleotides: TGTGCCACCAGGGAGGGAGTTAAGGGCGGGGAGCTGTTTTTT. V gene TRBV15 combines with J gene TRBJ2-2; tentative D call: TRBD2 (6 bases). The CDR3 extends over 14 amino acids. CDR1 and CDR2 from the germline V gene are LNHNV and YYDKDF (reference sequence). V gave up 6 bases and J gave up 7 bases, with 15 bases separating them.

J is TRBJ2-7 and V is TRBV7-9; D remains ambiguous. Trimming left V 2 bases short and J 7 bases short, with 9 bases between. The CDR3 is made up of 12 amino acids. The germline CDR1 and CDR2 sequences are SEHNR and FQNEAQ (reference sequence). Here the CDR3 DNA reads TGTGCCAGCAGCTTATCCCCTTTTGAGCAGTACTTC. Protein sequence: CASSLSPFEQYF.

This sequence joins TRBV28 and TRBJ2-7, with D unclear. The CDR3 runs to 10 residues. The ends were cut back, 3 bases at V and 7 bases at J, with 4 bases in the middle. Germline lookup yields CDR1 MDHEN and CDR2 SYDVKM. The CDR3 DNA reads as TGTGCCAGCAGTTTTCGGGAGCAGTACTTC. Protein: CASSFREQYF.

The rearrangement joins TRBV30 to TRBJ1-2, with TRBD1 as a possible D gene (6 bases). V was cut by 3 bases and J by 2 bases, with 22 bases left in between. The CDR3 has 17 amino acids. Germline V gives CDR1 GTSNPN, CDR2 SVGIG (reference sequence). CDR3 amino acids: CAWRILSGDKINYGYTF. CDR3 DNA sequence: TGTGCCTGGAGAATCTTATCAGGGGATAAGATAAACTATGGCTACACCTTC.

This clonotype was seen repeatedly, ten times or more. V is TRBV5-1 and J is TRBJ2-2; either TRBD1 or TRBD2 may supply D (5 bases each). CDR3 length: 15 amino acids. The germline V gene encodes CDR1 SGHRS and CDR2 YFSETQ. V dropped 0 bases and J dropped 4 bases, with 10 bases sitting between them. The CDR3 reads CASSLVAGSTGELFF. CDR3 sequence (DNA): TGCGCCAGCAGCTTGGTGGCAGGGAGCACCGGGGAGCTGTTTTTT.

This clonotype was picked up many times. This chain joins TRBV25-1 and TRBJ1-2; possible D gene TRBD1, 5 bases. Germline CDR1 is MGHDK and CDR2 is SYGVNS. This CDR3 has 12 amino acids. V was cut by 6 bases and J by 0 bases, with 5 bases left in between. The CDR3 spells CASRGANYGYTF. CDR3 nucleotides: TGTGCCAGCAGGGGGGCTAACTATGGCTACACCTTC.